This entry is about one TCR beta chain. Its antigen is unknown. The CDR3 is 22 amino acids. For TCRbeta, the library was prepared with unique molecular identifiers. MiXCR, applied by TCRdb to the PCR reads, yields one record per CDR3 protein. The sample has 780,000 or so distinct CDR3 sequences; roughly 15% are singletons. This sample is drawn from a study of T-cell reconstitution after alpha-beta-depleted transplantation in children. Findings of the study overall: Elevated TCRbeta diversity at day 60 was traced, in some patients, to surviving recipient T cells and thymic progenitors.

The gene calls are TRBV21-1 and TRBJ2-3; TRBD2, the table's D call, lacks a check against the DNA. TRBV21-1 is a recognized pseudogene. Sequencing used PBMCs, mostly from graft donor cells, obtained 360 days after TCRalphabeta/CD19-depleted stem cell transplant. The sequence derives from a male patient younger than 18 who had a stem cell transplant for acute lymphoblastic leukemia, so the T cells may come from the graft donor. This CDR3 reads CASSTNPQGLAGEATSTDTQYF. CDR3 coding DNA: TGTGCCAGCAGCACCAACCCCCAGGGACTAGCGGGGGAGGCCACTAGCACAGATACGCAGTATTTT.